The 11 T cell receptor beta chains below come from one sample, sequenced in a study of identical twins (dated by TCRdb to about 2016). The library was generated by 5' RACE. The sequencing machine was an Illumina HiSeq 2000. TCRdb itself trimmed the public reads at Q25 with fastp, ran MiXCR and retained productive beta chains. CDR3 protein sequences are deduplicated, and each keeps its most common genes and DNA. In this sample the table shows 1,800,000 or so distinct CDR3 sequences, about 30% of which occur a single time. Roughly 0.3% of the sample rests with the top ten. Sequencing was performed on cord blood. These receptors originate from a newborn girl in good health.

V usage is TRBV20-1 and J usage is TRBJ2-7, with 7 bases lining up with TRBD1. Germline V gene data show CDR1 as DFQATT and CDR2 as SNEGSKA (reference sequence). Trimming at V came to 6 bases and at J to 1 base, leaving 9 bases not matched to a gene. The CDR3 runs 14 residues. In nucleotides, the CDR3 is TGCAGTGCCATATCGACAGGGTCGTCCTACGAGCAGTACTTC. Translation gives CSAISTGSSYEQYF.

This clonotype was detected a few times. The V call is TRBV11-2, the J call TRBJ2-1; TRBD1 agrees at 8 bases. This CDR3 is 15 amino acids long. The J segment lost 5 bases and the V segment lost 6 bases, leaving 9 bases of the junction unmatched. The germline CDR1 and CDR2 sequences are SGHAT and FQNNGV. In DNA, the CDR3 is TGTGCCAGCAGGCGCCCCGGACAGGGAAACAATGAGCAGTTCTTC. Translation: CASRRPGQGNNEQFF.

This clonotype was seen more than once but under ten times. The CDR3 nucleotides read TGCGCCAGCAGCCATAACAGGGGGCCCTACGAGCAGTACTTC. It translates to CASSHNRGPYEQYF. The J gene is TRBJ2-7, the V gene TRBV4-1; 9 bases are a match to TRBD1. Germline CDR1 reads MGHRA; CDR2 reads YSYEKL. The trim removed 3 bases at V and 2 bases at J, leaving 2 bases unmatched. CDR3 length equals 14 residues.

The CDR3 DNA is TGCAGCGAAGGTTCGGACTATGGCTACACCTTC. This translates into CSEGSDYGYTF. V usage is TRBV29-1 and J usage is TRBJ1-2, with no clear D. The CDR3 has 11 amino acids. CDR1 and CDR2 from the germline V gene are SQVTM and ANQGSEA. The V end lost 7 bases, the J end lost 3 bases, and 9 bases lay between the germline ends.

This clonotype has ten or more counts. The chain uses TRBV5-1 and TRBJ2-3, with D possibly matching TRBD2 (6 bases). This CDR3 is built from 13 residues. The germline V and J ends were trimmed by 5 bases and 4 bases, with 11 bases remaining between them. CDR1 is SGHRS, CDR2 YFSETQ, per germline. The CDR3, as DNA: TGCGCCAGCAGTCCGGGAGTGGCAGATACGCAGTATTTT. Encoded protein: CASSPGVADTQYF.

The V call is TRBV13, the J call TRBJ2-1, with TRBD2 matching over 11 bases. From germline, CDR1 is PRHDT and CDR2 FYEKMQ (reference sequence). The CDR3 totals 18 residues. With 1 base clipped from V and 2 bases from J, the junction kept 7 bases outside the gene matches. DNA for the CDR3: TGTGCCAGCAGCTTAGCTAGCGGGGGGATTAAACCCTACAATGAGCAGTTCTTC. The encoded protein is CASSLASGGIKPYNEQFF.

In nucleotides, the CDR3 is TGTGCCAGCCTAAGGGTCCCTAAAGAGACCCAGTACTTC. This codes for CASLRVPKETQYF. The chain employs TRBV2 and TRBJ2-5; D is unresolved. V lost 8 bases and J 3 bases, leaving 13 bases between the germline ends. The CDR3 has 13 residues. CDR1 and CDR2 from the germline V gene are SNHLY and FYNNEI.

This clonotype has more than one count but fewer than ten. The genes are TRBV4-1 and TRBJ2-5; TRBD1 matches 11 bases. The J call may be mistaken, given a closer DNA end match to TRBJ2-7. The CDR3 is made up of 16 amino acids. Germline V gives CDR1 MGHRA, CDR2 YSYEKL. The CDR3 coding sequence is TGCGCCAGCAGCCCCGCTTGGACAGGGGGCATATACGAGCAGTACTTC. This sequence encodes CASSPAWTGGIYEQYF.

In this sample, this clonotype turned up a few times. V usage is TRBV4-2 and J usage is TRBJ2-3; D is perhaps TRBD1 or TRBD2 (5 bases each). The germline gives CDR1 LGHNA, CDR2 YNFKEQ. V lost 2 bases and J 2 bases, leaving 11 bases between the germline ends. This CDR3 spans 15 amino acids. The CDR3 loop reads CASSQQAGTTDTQYF. The CDR3 DNA reads as TGTGCCAGCAGCCAACAGGCAGGGACCACAGATACGCAGTATTTT.

The CDR3 DNA follows: TGTGCCAGCAGCCTGGGACAGGTGGGCAATGAGCAGTTCTTC. As protein: CASSLGQVGNEQFF. The V and J genes are TRBV7-9 and TRBJ2-1, with TRBD1 matching 8 bases. The V and J ends lost 5 bases and 6 bases, in that order; junction bases with no gene match: 6. CDR3 length equals 14 residues. In germline, CDR1 is SEHNR, CDR2 FQNEAQ (reference sequence).

This clonotype came up a few times. The chain links TRBV27 to TRBJ2-1; 8 positions match TRBD1. This CDR3 contains 13 residues. Germline trimming cut 3 bases from V and 12 bases from J; bases unmatched to any gene: 7. Germline V gene data show CDR1 as MNHEY and CDR2 as SMNVEV (reference sequence). The CDR3 here is CASSLDREKVQFF. The DNA for the CDR3 is TGTGCCAGCAGTTTGGACAGGGAAAAAGTGCAGTTCTTC.